This T cell receptor beta chain originates from a study of a mutant IDH1 vaccine in newly diagnosed glioma. Findings and limits, study-wide: No link was apparently found between pseudoprogression and changes in top peripheral T cell clonotypes.

Looked up from germline, CDR1 is SGHDN and CDR2 is FVKESK. This CDR3 is 13 amino acids long. V lost 1 base and J lost 6, with 7 bases in between. Time point here: baseline, week 1 (first vaccination visit). The sample's treatment: pre-vaccination baseline after standard-of-care therapy. This clone occurred a few times. Its antigen is still unknown. Here immunoSEQ multiplex PCR was the method, and the copy in TCRdb shows in-frame clones only, minus some. This table holds around 54,000 clones, approximately 81% found once. The V call is TRBV14, the J call TRBJ1-5; D uncertain. The sequencing used PBMCs, collected from a glioma patient treated with radiotherapy, temozolomide or both. The clonotype was recovered from a man younger than 35 with glioma. The CDR3: CASSQAETQPQHF. In nucleotides, the CDR3 is TGTGCCAGCAGCCAAGCAGAAACTCAGCCCCAGCATTTT. Combining the CDR3 with reference TRBV14 and TRBJ1-5 gives the whole variable domain EAGVTQFPSHSVIEKGQTVTLRCDPISGHDNLYWYRRVMGKEIKFLLHFVKESKQDESGMPNNRFLAERTGGTYSTLKVQPAELEDSGVYFCASSQAETQPQHFGDGTRLSIL.